The source of this TCR beta chain is a study of T-cell memory formation after mild COVID-19. TCRdb independently ran MiXCR on the 5' RACE reads; one entry per CDR3 protein. The sample holds 350,000 to 450,000 distinct CDR3 sequences; about 24% are singletons and the top ten take about 10%. V shed 2 bases, J shed 2 bases, and the junction held 2 bases outside the gene matches. The CDR3 length is 14 residues. CDR1 is SGHRS, CDR2 YFSETQ, per germline. This clonotype was seen at least ten times. The sequence was collected from an adult woman who had mild COVID-19 (a few samples of this study predate the infection). Cell type and time point are not known. V gene TRBV5-1 combines with J gene TRBJ2-3, with 7 bases lining up with TRBD2. Sequencing used PBMCs or a T cell subset sorted from them (not recorded which). The DNA for the CDR3 is TGCGCCAGCAGCTTAGCGGGACTCACAGATACGCAGTATTTT. Translation gives CASSLAGLTDTQYF.